This T cell receptor (beta chain) stems from a study of spatial heterogeneity in lung cancer. Whole-study context: A consistent excess of beta-chain over alpha-chain sequences was detected. Mean representation of each unique TCR and UMI combination in the raw reads exceeded nine occurrences. Study observations and caveats: Whereas they appeared in blood less at follow-up, ubiquitous expanded tumor TCRs appeared there more at resection.

The germline gives CDR1 DFQATT, CDR2 SNEGSKA (reference sequence). V lost 4 bases and J lost 10, with 13 bases in between. The CDR3 has 11 residues. TCR cDNA molecules were tagged individually, and each one carried a unique molecular identifier. TCRdb reanalysed the 5' RACE reads using MiXCR and keeps one entry per CDR3 protein. Among over 90,000 distinct CDR3 sequences, under 9% were seen once, and the ten largest hold around 7%. Time point specified: sample taken at primary tumor resection. From tumor, nontumor lung or frozen PBMC, whole RNA was taken unsorted for sequencing. This clonotype was recorded at least ten times. Its matching antigen is unknown.

The sample here was PBMCs, taken at surgery. This chain joins TRBV20-1 and TRBJ1-1; possible D gene TRBD1, 6 bases. This clonotype was obtained from a male donor with early-stage non-small cell lung cancer. The CDR3 sequence: CSATKGGTAFF. As DNA, the CDR3 is TGCAGTGCTACTAAAGGGGGTACAGCTTTCTTT.